Given below is one T cell receptor (beta chain) in context. These data originate in a study of human T cells and chemical hapten exposure. Germline V CDR1 and CDR2: SGHVS, FQNEAQ. V shed 5 bases and J 7 bases; nucleotides not matched to a gene: 5. There are 13 residues in the CDR3. Documented time point: pre-sensitization, week 0. Treatment described: therapeutic diphenylcyclopropenone sensitization with weekly scalp DPC. Via MiXCR, TCRdb re-called the RACE reads, giving one row per CDR3 protein. The sample lists about 120,000 distinct CDR3 sequences, around an eighth occurring once. The chain uses TRBV7-8 and TRBJ2-1; 7 positions match TRBD2. The material sequenced was whole blood, taken in connection with sensitization to the hapten diphenylcyclopropenone (DPC). This TCR was sampled from a woman aged 18-29 years with alopecia areata. Some clones in this sample may be carry-over from other donors' samples. CDR3 in amino acids: CASSPGLGNEQFF. The CDR3 DNA reads as TGTGCCAGCAGCCCCGGACTAGGGAATGAGCAGTTCTTC. Supplemented by reference TRBV7-8 and TRBJ2-1, the full variable domain reads GAGVSQSPRYKVAKRGQDVALRCDPISGHVSLFWYQQALGQGPEFLTYFQNEAQLDKSGLPSDRFFAERPEGSVSTLKIQRTQQEDSAVYLCASSPGLGNEQFFGPGTRLTVL.